This TCR beta chain appears in the sequencing data of a study of blood T cell repertoires in COVID-19 (dated by TCRdb to 2020 to 2021). Background for the entire study: For ImmuneRACE Cohort 3, a participant was defined as recovered based on two consecutive negative NP/OP PCR tests, clearance by a healthcare professional, or resolution of symptoms. Samples from collaborators originated in the United States, Italy and Spain and spanned both the acute and convalescent phases of COVID-19. The prospective study material was composed of cDNA or gDNA derived from T cells, B-cell-depleted T cells, or PBMCs. The dataset comprised deeply sampled blood TCRbeta repertoires from subjects exposed to, actively infected with, or recovered from COVID-19. A freely available public database, intended as a resource for researchers studying the immune response to SARS-CoV-2, is where the repertoires were released. Samples came from the ongoing ImmuneRACE study (first 160 participants) plus 1,254 subjects from 6 global collaborators. Sample metadata almost always included a de-identified subject ID, COVID-19 status, age in years and sex. Where HLA class I and class II types were available, the types were taken from metadata supplied by the sample provider, not from assay-based typing.

TCRbeta CDR3 regions were amplified from genomic DNA using the immunoSEQ Assay, a bias-controlled multiplex PCR. The paper's processing steps were these. The number of nucleated cells in each sample was estimated by amplification of reference gene primers within the assay. Sequence reads were collapsed and filtered to measure the absolute abundance of every unique TCRbeta CDR3 rearrangement. For each sample, productive Simpson clonality was calculated by taking the square root of Simpson's diversity index across productive rearrangements. TCRdb holds this immuneACCESS table with in-frame rearrangements only. Some clones are missing; in checked studies, unresolved V genes explain under half, and the rest has no known cause. D and trimming come from the DNA, and the V and J calls and clone size come from that table. This sample comprises a few hundred thousand clones, 80% to 90% of them detected only once. Around 1.9% of the sample belongs to the ten largest clones.

Participants in the prospective study were enrolled through a virtual design, were aged roughly 18 to 100 years, and lived in fewer than 30 United States geographic areas. In the prospective study, participants were assigned to cohorts based on the clinical history participants reported in a screening survey and a study questionnaire. Each participant in the prospective study had whole blood, serum and a nasopharyngeal or oropharyngeal swab collected by mobile phlebotomists. Over a roughly 2-month period, participants in the prospective study had the option of providing additional blood draws and questionnaires. Blood samples from the prospective study were shipped frozen or at room temperature prior to DNA extraction. The paper as a whole reports these results and caveats: How much clinical and demographic metadata was included differed by source and by participant, and the metadata was provided uncurated.

CDR1 and CDR2 are read off the germline V gene (reference sequence) as MNHEY and SMNVEV. The CDR3 numbers 18 residues from cysteine through phenylalanine. The entry retains the CDR3 DNA only, 54 bases that are in frame from base 1. V trim: 0 bases; J trim: 8 bases; unmatched bases: 14. Notes on this clone: This receptor's antigen is unknown. No base-level quality is on record; no much larger clone is a single base apart.

This TCR derives from a man aged 40-49 years in a cohort exposed to, infected with or recovered from COVID-19 (not recorded which). What was sequenced was PBMCs or T cells enriched from blood (not recorded which). The chain is made from TRBV27 and TRBJ1-4; 8 middle bases align to TRBD1. The nucleotide sequence reads TGTGCCAGCAGTTTATCCCCTCCCACGGGACAGGAACGGGAAAAACTGTTTTTT. This is translated as CASSLSPPTGQEREKLFF.